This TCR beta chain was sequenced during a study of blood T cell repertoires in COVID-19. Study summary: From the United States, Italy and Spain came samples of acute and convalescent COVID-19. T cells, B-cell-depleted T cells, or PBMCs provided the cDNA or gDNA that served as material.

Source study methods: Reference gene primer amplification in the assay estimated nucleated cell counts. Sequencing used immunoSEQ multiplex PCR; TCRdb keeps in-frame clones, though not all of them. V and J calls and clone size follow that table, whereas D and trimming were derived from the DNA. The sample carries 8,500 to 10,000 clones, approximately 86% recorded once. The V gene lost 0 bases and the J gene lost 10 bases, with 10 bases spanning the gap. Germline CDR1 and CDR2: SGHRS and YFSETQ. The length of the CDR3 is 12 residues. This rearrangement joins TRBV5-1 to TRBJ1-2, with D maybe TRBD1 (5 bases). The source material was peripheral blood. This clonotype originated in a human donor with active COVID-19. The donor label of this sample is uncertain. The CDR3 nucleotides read TGCGCCAGCAGCTTGGGGGGCGGTCCCTACACCTTC. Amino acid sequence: CASSLGGGPYTF.